Here is one T cell receptor (beta chain) with its context. Its target is not known. This sample was taken from a study of a mutant IDH1 vaccine in newly diagnosed glioma. Study details: Patients began vaccination 4-6 weeks after radiotherapy alone, or with temozolomide cycles. Before enrollment, patients got radiotherapy alone, temozolomide alone, or mostly the combination.

Clones were read by immunoSEQ multiplex PCR, and TCRdb kept only the in-frame ones, dropping some. The data show fewer than 100,000 clones, 75% to 95% seen once. Points from the study as a whole: Across multiple MHC alleles, 93.3% of patients had vaccine-induced responses.

As for time point: week 5, during vaccination. Vaccinated patients received 300 ug of mutant IDH1 20-mer peptide per dose, with topical imiquimod. The CDR3 is made up of 14 amino acids. The germline CDR1 and CDR2 sequences are SGHVS and FNYEAQ. Trimming cost V 5 bases and J 3 bases; bases outside gene matches: 3. The sequence was obtained from a woman between 50 and 59 years old with glioma. The gene calls are TRBV7-6 and TRBJ2-7; 11 positions agree with TRBD1. Sequencing used PBMCs, obtained from a glioma patient whose treatment included an IDH1 peptide vaccine. The DNA for the CDR3 is TGTGCCAGCAGCCCCGGGACAGGGGGCTACGAGCAGTACTTC. Its protein product is CASSPGTGGYEQYF. The full variable domain, its missing parts supplied by reference TRBV7-6 and TRBJ2-7, is GAGVSQSPRYKVTKRGQDVALRCDPISGHVSLYWYRQALGQGPEFLTYFNYEAQQDKSGLPNDRFSAERPEGSISTLTIQRTEQRDSAMYRCASSPGTGGYEQYFGPGTRLTVT.